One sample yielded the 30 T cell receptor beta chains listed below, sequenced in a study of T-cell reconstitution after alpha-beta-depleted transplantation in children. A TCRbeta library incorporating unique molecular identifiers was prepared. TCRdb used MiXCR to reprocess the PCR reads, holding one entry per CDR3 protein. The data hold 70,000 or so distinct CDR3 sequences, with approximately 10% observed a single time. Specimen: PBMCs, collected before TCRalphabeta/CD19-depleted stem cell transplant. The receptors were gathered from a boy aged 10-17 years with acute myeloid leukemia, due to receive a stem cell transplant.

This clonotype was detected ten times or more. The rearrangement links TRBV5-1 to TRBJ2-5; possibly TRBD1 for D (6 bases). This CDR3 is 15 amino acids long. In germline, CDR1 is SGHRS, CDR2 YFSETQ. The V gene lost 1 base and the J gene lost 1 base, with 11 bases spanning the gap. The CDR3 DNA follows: TGCGCCAGCAGCTTGACCCCGACAGGCCAAGAGACCCAGTACTTC. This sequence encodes CASSLTPTGQETQYF.

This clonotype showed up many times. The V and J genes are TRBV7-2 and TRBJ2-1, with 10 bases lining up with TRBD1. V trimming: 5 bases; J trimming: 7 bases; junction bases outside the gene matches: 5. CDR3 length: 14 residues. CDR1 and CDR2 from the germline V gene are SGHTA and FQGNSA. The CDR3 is CASSLGQGGNEQFF. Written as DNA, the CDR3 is TGTGCCAGCAGCCTTGGACAGGGGGGTAATGAGCAGTTCTTC.

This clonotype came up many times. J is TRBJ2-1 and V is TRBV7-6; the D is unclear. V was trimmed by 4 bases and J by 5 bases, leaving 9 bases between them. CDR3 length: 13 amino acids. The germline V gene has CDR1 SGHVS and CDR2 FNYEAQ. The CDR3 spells CASSSDLNNEQFF. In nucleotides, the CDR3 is TGTGCCAGCAGCTCAGACCTAAACAATGAGCAGTTCTTC.

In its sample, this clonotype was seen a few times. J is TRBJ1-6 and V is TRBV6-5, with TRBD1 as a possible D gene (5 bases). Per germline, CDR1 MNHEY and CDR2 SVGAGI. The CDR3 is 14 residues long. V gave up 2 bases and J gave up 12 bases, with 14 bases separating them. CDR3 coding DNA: TGTGCCAGCAGTTACGGGCAGGGCCAGGGACCCCTCCACTTT. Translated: CASSYGQGQGPLHF.

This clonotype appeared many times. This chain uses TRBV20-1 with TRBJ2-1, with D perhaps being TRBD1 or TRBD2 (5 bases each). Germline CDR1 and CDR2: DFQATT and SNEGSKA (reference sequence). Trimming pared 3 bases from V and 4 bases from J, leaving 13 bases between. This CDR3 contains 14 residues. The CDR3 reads CSASGQGGYNEQFF. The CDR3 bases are TGCAGTGCTAGCGGGCAGGGCGGGTACAATGAGCAGTTCTTC.

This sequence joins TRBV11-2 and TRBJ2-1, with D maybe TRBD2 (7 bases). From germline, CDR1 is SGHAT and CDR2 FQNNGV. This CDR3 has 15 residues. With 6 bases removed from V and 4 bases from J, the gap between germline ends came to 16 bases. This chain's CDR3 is CASRIGGGAYNEQFF. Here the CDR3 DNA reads TGTGCCAGCAGGATAGGGGGGGGGGCATACAATGAGCAGTTCTTC.

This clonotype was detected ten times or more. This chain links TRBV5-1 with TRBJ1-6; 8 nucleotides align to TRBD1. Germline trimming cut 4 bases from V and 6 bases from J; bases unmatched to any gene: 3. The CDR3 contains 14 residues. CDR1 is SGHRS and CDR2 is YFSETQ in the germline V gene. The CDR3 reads CASSLDRGNSPLHF. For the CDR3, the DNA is TGCGCCAGCAGCCTCGACAGGGGTAATTCACCCCTCCACTTT.

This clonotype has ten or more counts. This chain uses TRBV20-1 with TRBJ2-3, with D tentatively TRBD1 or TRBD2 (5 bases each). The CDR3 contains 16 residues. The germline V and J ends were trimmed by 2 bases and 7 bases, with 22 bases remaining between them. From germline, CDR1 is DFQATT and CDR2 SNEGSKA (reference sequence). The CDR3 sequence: CSARREPGRDPYTQYF. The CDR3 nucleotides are TGCAGTGCTAGACGCGAACCGGGGCGAGACCCTTATACGCAGTATTTT.

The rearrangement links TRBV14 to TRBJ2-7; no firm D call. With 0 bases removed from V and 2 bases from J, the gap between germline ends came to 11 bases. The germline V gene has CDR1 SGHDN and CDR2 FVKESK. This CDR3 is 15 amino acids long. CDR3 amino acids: CASSQDKRAAYEQYF. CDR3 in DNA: TGTGCCAGCAGCCAAGATAAAAGGGCGGCCTACGAGCAGTACTTC.

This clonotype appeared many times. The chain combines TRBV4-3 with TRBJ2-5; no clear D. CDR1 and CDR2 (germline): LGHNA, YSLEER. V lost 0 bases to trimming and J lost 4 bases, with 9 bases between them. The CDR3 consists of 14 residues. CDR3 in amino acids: CASSQDHRGETQYF. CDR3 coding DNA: TGCGCCAGCAGCCAAGATCATCGTGGAGAGACCCAGTACTTC.

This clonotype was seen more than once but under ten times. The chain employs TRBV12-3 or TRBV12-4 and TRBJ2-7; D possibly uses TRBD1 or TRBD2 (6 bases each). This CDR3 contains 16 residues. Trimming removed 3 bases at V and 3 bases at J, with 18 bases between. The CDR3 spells CASSFHLGGSVYEQYF. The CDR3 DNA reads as TGTGCCAGCAGTTTCCACTTAGGGGGGAGTGTCTACGAGCAGTACTTC.

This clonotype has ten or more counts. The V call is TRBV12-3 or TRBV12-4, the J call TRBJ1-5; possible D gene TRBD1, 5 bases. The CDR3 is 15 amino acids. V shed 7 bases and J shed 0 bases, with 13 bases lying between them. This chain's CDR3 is CASTREGSSNQPQHF. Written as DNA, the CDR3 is TGTGCCAGCACCCGGGAGGGGTCTAGCAATCAGCCCCAGCATTTT.

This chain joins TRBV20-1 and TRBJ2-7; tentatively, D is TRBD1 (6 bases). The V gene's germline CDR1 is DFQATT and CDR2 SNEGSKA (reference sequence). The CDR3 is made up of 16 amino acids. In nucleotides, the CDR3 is TGCAGGGGTCGAAAGACAGGACTTTCTAGCTCCTACGAGCAGTACTTC. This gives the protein CRGRKTGLSSSYEQYF.

The CDR3 region has the DNA TGTGCCAGCAGCCTTGGTCCAGGGGGCAATTCACCCCTCCACTTT. Protein product: CASSLGPGGNSPLHF. This chain links TRBV14 with TRBJ1-6, with TRBD1 matching 8 bases. J was trimmed by 7 bases and V by 4 bases; bases with no gene match: 6. Germline V gene data show CDR1 as SGHDN and CDR2 as FVKESK. CDR3 size: 15 residues.

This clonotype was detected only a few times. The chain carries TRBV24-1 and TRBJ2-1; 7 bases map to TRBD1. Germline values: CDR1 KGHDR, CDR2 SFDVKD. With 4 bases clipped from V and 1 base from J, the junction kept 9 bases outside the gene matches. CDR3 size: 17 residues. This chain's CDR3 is CATSDYTTGLSYNEQFF. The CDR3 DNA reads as TGTGCCACCAGTGACTACACGACAGGGTTGTCCTACAATGAGCAGTTCTTC.

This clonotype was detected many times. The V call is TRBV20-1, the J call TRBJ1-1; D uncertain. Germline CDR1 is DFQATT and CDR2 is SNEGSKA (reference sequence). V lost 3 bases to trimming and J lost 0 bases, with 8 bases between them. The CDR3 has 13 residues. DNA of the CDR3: TGCAGTGCTAGTCCTTACTTGAACACTGAAGCTTTCTTT. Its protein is CSASPYLNTEAFF.

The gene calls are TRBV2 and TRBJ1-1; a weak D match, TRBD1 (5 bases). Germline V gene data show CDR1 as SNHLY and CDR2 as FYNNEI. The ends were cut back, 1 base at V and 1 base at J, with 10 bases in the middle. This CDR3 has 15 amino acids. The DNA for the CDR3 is TGTGCCAGCAGTGAAGTGGGGGGGGGGAACACTGAAGCTTTCTTT. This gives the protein CASSEVGGGNTEAFF.

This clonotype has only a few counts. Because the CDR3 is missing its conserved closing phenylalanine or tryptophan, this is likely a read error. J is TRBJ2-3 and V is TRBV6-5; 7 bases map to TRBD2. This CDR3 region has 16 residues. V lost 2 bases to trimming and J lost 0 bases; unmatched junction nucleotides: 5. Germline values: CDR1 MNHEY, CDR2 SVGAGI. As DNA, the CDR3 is TGTGCCAGCAGTTACGCAGCGGGGAGCAGCACAGATACGCAGTATTTG. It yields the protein CASSYAAGSSTDTQYL.

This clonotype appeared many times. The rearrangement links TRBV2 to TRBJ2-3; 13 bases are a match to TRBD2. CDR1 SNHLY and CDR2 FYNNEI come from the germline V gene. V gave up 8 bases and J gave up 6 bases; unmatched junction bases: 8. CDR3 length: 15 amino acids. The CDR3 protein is CASSGLAGVFDTQYF. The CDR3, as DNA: TGTGCCAGCTCCGGACTAGCGGGAGTATTCGATACGCAGTATTTT.

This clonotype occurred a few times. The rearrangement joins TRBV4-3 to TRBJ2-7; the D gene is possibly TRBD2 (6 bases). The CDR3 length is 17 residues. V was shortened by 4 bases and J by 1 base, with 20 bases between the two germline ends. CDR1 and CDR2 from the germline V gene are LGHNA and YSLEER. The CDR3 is CASSLLRSGTVSYEQYF. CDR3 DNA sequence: TGCGCCAGCAGCCTTCTCCGCTCCGGGACTGTTTCCTACGAGCAGTACTTC.

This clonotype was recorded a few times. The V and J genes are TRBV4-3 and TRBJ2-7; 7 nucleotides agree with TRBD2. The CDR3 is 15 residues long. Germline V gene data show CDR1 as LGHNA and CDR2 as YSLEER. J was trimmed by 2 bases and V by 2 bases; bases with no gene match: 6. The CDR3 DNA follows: TGCGCCAGCAGCCAAACGGGGGGTGCCCCCTACGAGCAGTACTTC. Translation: CASSQTGGAPYEQYF.

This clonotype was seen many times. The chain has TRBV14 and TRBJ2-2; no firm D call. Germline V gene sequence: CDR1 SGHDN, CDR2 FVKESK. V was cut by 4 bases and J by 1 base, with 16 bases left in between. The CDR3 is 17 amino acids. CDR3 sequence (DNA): TGTGCCAGCAGCCGTTTTGAGGACCTTTTGAACACCGGGGAGCTGTTTTTT. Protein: CASSRFEDLLNTGELFF.

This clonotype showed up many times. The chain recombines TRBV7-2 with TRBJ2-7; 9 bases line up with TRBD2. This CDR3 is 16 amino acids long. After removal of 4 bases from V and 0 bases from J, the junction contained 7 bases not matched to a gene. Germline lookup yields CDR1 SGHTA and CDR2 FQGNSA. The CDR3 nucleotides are TGTGCCAGCAGCTACCCAGCGGGAGGAAGCTCCTACGAGCAGTACTTC. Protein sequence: CASSYPAGGSSYEQYF. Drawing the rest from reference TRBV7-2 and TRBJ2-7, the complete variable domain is GAGVSQSPSNKVTEKGKDVELRCDPISGHTALYWYRQSLGQGLEFLIYFQGNSAPDKSGLPSDRFSAERTGGSVSTLTIQRTQQEDSAVYLCASSYPAGGSSYEQYFGPGTRLTVT.

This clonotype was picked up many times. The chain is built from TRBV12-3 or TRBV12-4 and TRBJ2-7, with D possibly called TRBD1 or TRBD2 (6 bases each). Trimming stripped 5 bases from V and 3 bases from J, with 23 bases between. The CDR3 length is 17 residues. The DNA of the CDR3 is TGTGCCAGCAGTCGTTGGGCCCAGGGGACTGAGGGCTACGAGCAGTACTTC. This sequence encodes CASSRWAQGTEGYEQYF.

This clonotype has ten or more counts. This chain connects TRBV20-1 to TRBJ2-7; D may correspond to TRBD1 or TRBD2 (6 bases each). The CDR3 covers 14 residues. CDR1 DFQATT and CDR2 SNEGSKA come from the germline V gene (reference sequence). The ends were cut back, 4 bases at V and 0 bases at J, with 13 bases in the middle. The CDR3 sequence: CSAKGGLSSYEQYV. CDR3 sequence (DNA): TGCAGTGCTAAGGGGGGCCTGAGCTCCTACGAGCAGTACGTC.

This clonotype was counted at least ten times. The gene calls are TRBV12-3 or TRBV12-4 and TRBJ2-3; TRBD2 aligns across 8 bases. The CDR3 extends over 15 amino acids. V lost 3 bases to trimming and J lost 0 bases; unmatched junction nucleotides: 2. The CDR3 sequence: CASSLASGSTDTQYF. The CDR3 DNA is TGTGCCAGCAGTTTGGCTAGCGGGAGCACAGATACGCAGTATTTT.

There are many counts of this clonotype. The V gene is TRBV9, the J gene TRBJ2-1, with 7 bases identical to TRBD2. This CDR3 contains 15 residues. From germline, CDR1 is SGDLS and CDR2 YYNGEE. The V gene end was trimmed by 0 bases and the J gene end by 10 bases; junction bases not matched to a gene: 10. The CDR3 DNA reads TGTGCCAGCAGCGTAGGACCTAGCGGATCCTCCGAGCAGTTCTTC. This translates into CASSVGPSGSSEQFF.

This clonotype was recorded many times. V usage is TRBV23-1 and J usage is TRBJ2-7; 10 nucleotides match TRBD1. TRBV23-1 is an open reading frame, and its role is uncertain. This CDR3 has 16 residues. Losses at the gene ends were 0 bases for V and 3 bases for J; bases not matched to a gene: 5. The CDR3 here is CASSQSPGQGIYEQYV. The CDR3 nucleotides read TGCGCCAGCAGTCAATCCCCGGGACAGGGGATCTACGAGCAGTACGTC.

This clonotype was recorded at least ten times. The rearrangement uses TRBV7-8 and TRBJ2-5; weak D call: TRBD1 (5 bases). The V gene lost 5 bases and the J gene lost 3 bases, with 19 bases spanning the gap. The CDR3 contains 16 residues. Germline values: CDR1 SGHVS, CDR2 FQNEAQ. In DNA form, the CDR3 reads TGTGCCAGCAGCACCCTCGGCAGACAGACGGAAGAGACCCAGTACTTC. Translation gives CASSTLGRQTEETQYF.

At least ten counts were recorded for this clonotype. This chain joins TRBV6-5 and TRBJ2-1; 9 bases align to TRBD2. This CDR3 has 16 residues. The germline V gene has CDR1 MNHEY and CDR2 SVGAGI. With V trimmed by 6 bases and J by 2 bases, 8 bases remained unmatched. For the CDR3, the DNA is TGTGCCAGCAGATCAGGCGGGGGGGCCCCCTACAATGAGCAGTTCTTC. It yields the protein CASRSGGGAPYNEQFF.